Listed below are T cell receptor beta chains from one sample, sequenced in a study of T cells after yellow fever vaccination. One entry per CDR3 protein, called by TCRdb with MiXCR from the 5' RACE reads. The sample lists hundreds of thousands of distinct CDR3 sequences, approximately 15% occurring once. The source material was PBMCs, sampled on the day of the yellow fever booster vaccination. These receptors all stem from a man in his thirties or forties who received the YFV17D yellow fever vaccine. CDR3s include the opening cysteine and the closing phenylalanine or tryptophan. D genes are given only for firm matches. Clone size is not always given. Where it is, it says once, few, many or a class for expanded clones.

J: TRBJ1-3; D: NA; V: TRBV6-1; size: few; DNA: TGTGCCAGCAGTACGGGATGGTCTGGAAACACCATATATTTT; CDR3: CASSTGWSGNTIYF
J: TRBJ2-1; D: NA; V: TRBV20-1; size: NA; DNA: TGCAGTGCTCCCTCCTTAAACCTTCGTTCCAATGAGCAGTTCTTC; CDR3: CSAPSLNLRSNEQFF
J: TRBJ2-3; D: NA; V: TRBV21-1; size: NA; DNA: TGTGCCAGCAGTCGGGGGCATGAAGAAGATACGCAGTATTTT; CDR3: CASSRGHEEDTQYF
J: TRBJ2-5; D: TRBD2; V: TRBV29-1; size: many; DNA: TGCAGCGTTGAAGCCGGATTTAGCGGGAGGGCCCAAGAGACCCAGTACTTC; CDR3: CSVEAGFSGRAQETQYF
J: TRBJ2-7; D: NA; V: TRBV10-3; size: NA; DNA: TGTGCCATCAGTGAGCGGGCCGCTAGCTCCTACGAGCAGTACTTC; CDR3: CAISERAASSYEQYF
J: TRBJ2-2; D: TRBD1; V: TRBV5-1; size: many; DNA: TGTGCCAGCAGCTCGGACAGGGGGAACACCGGGGAGCTGTTTTTT; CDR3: CASSSDRGNTGELFF
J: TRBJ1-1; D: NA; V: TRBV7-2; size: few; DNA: TGTGCCAGCAGCCTCTCACAGGGCCGGATCACTGAAGCTTTCTTT; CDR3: CASSLSQGRITEAFF
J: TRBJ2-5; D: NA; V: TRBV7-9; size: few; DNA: TGTGCCAGCAGCTTAGGCCCCCAGGGCCCCGAAGAGACCCAGTACTTC; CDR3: CASSLGPQGPEETQYF
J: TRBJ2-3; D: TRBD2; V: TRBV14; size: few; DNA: TGTGCCAGCAGCCCACTGCGATATAGCGGGAGGGCCGCAGATACGCAGTATTTT; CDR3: CASSPLRYSGRAADTQYF
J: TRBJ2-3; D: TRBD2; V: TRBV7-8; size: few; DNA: TGTGCCAGCAGCCCGGAGCGACTAGCGGGAGGCTCAGATACGCAGTATTTT; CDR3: CASSPERLAGGSDTQYF
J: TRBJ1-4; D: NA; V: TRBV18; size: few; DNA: TGTGCCAGCTCAGAGAGAGGCACAGCCGATAATGAAAAACTGTTTTTT; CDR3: CASSERGTADNEKLFF
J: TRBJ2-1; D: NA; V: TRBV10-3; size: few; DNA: TGTGCCATCAGTGACAGTAACTCCTACAATGAGCAGTTCTTC; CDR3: CAISDSNSYNEQFF
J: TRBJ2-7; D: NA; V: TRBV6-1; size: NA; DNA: TGTGCCAGGGCAAGGGCTAGCCGGCCCTACGAGCAGTACTTC; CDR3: CARARASRPYEQYF